The next 25 T cell receptor beta chains were all read from a single sample in a study. MiXCR, applied by TCRdb to the 5' RACE reads, yields one record per CDR3 protein. The repertoire consists of tens of thousands of distinct CDR3 sequences, with roughly 28% occurring once and the leading ten covering less than 3.5%. Sequenced sample: tumor-infiltrating memory CD4+ T cells sorted from the breast tumor. Sample subset: memory CD4+ T cells, CD4+CD45RO+CD25-. These receptors were taken from a female donor with breast cancer.

The chain recombines TRBV5-1 with TRBJ2-1; 8 nucleotides align to TRBD1. CDR1 SGHRS and CDR2 YFSETQ come from the germline V gene. The CDR3 is 14 amino acids. J was trimmed by 10 bases and V by 4 bases; bases with no gene match: 10. The CDR3 DNA is TGCGCCAGCAGCAAGGGACAGGATCTGGGGGAGCAGTTCTTC. Translation gives CASSKGQDLGEQFF.

The table lists this clonotype with a few counts. The chain joins TRBV5-1 to TRBJ2-5; TRBD2 agrees at 8 bases. The length of the CDR3 is 17 residues. Germline lookup yields CDR1 SGHRS and CDR2 YFSETQ. Trimming cost V 1 base and J 2 bases; bases outside gene matches: 10. CDR3 sequence (DNA): TGCGCCAGCAGCTTGAGGACTAGCTTAAACCTTCAAGAGACCCAGTACTTC. This gives the protein CASSLRTSLNLQETQYF.

This clonotype was seen a few times. V and J are TRBV6-1 and TRBJ2-4; D not certain. The germline V gene has CDR1 MNHNS and CDR2 SASEGT. Trimming cost V 4 bases and J 5 bases, with 6 bases left between them. The CDR3 has 12 residues. Here the CDR3 reads CASSVTENIQYF. The CDR3 nucleotides are TGTGCCAGCAGTGTAACGGAAAACATTCAGTACTTC.

This clonotype came up a few times. The chain couples TRBV6-6 to TRBJ1-6; D is unresolved. The germline CDR1 and CDR2 sequences are MNHNY and SVGAGI (reference sequence). CDR3 size: 14 residues. V was cut by 4 bases and J by 7 bases, with 11 bases left in between. The CDR3: CASSLGQANSPLHF. The DNA for the CDR3 is TGTGCCAGCAGTTTAGGTCAGGCCAATTCACCCCTCCACTTT.

The chain recombines TRBV28 with TRBJ2-7; no definite D call. Deletions cut 2 bases from V and 12 bases from J, with 17 bases between. Germline lookup yields CDR1 MDHEN and CDR2 SYDVKM. The length of the CDR3 is 13 residues. CDR3 nucleotide sequence: TGTGCCAGCAGTTTACCCCCCTTAGGCAGGAGGTACTTC. Its protein product is CASSLPPLGRRYF.

In DNA, the CDR3 is TGCAGTGCCAGTAGGCAGGGGGCGAGAGAGCAGTACTTC. It yields the protein CSASRQGAREQYF. The chain has TRBV20-1 and TRBJ2-7; 8 nucleotides match TRBD1. This CDR3 is built from 13 residues. V lost 6 bases, J lost 7 bases, and 11 bases stayed unmatched. CDR1 DFQATT and CDR2 SNEGSKA come from the germline V gene (reference sequence).

The V gene is TRBV5-5, the J gene TRBJ1-1; D remains unclear. Trimming took 1 base from V and 1 from J, leaving 5 bases between them. Germline V gives CDR1 SGHKS, CDR2 YYEKEE (reference sequence). The CDR3 contains 13 residues. The CDR3 DNA is TGTGCCAGCAGCTTGATCGAGAACACTGAAGCTTTCTTT. Residues: CASSLIENTEAFF.

This clonotype was found a few times. The V call is TRBV5-1, the J call TRBJ2-7, with TRBD1 matching 11 bases. V trimming: 4 bases; J trimming: 2 bases; junction bases outside the gene matches: 8. CDR3 size: 16 residues. Germline V CDR1 and CDR2: SGHRS, YFSETQ. CDR3 bases: TGCGCCAGCAGCCGGACGGGGGGACAGGGGGCCTACGAGCAGTACTTC. The encoded protein is CASSRTGGQGAYEQYF. Together with reference TRBV5-1 and TRBJ2-7, the CDR3 gives the full variable domain: KAGVTQTPRYLIKTRGQQVTLSCSPISGHRSVSWYQQTPGQGLQFLFEYFSETQRNKGNFPGRFSGRQFSNSRSEMNVSTLELGDSALYLCASSRTGGQGAYEQYFGPGTRLTVT.

CDR3 in DNA: TGTGCCACCGTGGGGACTAGCCCCTACGAGCAGTACTTC. Translated: CATVGTSPYEQYF. The rearrangement links TRBV28 to TRBJ2-7, with 9 bases fitting TRBD2. This CDR3 spans 13 amino acids. Looked up from germline, CDR1 is MDHEN and CDR2 is SYDVKM. V gave up 10 bases and J gave up 2 bases; unmatched junction bases: 6.

This clonotype was observed a few times. The rearrangement joins TRBV12-3 or TRBV12-4 to TRBJ1-5; TRBD1 agrees at 8 bases. The CDR3 has 13 residues. The V and J ends lost 5 bases and 5 bases, in that order; junction bases with no gene match: 2. The CDR3 region has the DNA TGTGCCAGCAGTAAGGACAGGGATCAGCCCCAGCATTTT. Its protein product is CASSKDRDQPQHF.

The sample holds a few counts of this clonotype. V and J are TRBV6-5 and TRBJ2-5; D remains ambiguous. The CDR3 extends over 14 amino acids. V shed 7 bases and J shed 3 bases, with 15 bases lying between them. Germline-derived CDR1 and CDR2 are MNHEY and SVGAGI. The CDR3 region has the DNA TGTGCCAGCAAGCCCACCCCGCAGAAAGAGACCCAGTACTTC. It yields the protein CASKPTPQKETQYF.

This sequence joins TRBV7-2 and TRBJ1-2; D is undetermined. Per germline, CDR1 SGHTA and CDR2 FQGNSA. CDR3 size: 15 residues. With 3 bases removed from V and 2 bases from J, the gap between germline ends came to 13 bases. CDR3 coding DNA: TGTGCCAGCAGCTTTAAAGGGCTCGGAAACTATGGCTACACCTTC. Encoded protein: CASSFKGLGNYGYTF. Based on the CDR3 plus reference TRBV7-2 and TRBJ1-2, the full variable domain is GAGVSQSPSNKVTEKGKDVELRCDPISGHTALYWYRQSLGQGLEFLIYFQGNSAPDKSGLPSDRFSAERTGGSVSTLTIQRTQQEDSAVYLCASSFKGLGNYGYTFGSGTRLTVV.

This clonotype came up many times. The gene calls are TRBV9 and TRBJ1-2; D gene unclear. With 5 bases removed from V and 3 bases from J, the gap between germline ends came to 8 bases. The V gene's germline CDR1 is SGDLS and CDR2 YYNGEE. This CDR3 has 12 residues. The CDR3 DNA reads TGTGCCAGCAGGGCAGGAGACTATGGCTACACCTTC. This encodes CASRAGDYGYTF.

A few counts support this clonotype. The chain carries TRBV5-1 and TRBJ2-1; D possibly corresponds to TRBD1 (6 bases). Germline assignment: CDR1 SGHRS and CDR2 YFSETQ. V dropped 4 bases and J dropped 4 bases, with 9 bases sitting between them. CDR3 length: 13 amino acids. This CDR3 is CASSPDSYNEQFF. The CDR3 DNA is TGCGCCAGCAGCCCGGACAGTTACAATGAGCAGTTCTTC.

This clonotype occurred a few times. This sequence joins TRBV6-1 and TRBJ1-6; 8 bases match TRBD1. CDR3 length: 15 residues. The germline gives CDR1 MNHNS, CDR2 SASEGT. V was clipped by 6 bases and J by 2 bases; unmatched bases: 3. CDR3 bases: TGTGCCAGCAGGGACAGGGTAACCTATAATTCACCCCTCCACTTT. This codes for CASRDRVTYNSPLHF.

Remarks on this clonotype: A read error may account for a junction end that differs from germline. The V call is TRBV6-2 or TRBV6-3, the J call TRBJ1-4; D unresolved. Germline assignment: CDR1 MNHEY and CDR2 SVGEGT. The CDR3 extends over 14 amino acids. This CDR3 reads CASSYAQEEEKLYF. The DNA for the CDR3 is TGTGCCAGCAGTTACGCCCAGGAGGAGGAAAAACTGTATTTT.

J is TRBJ1-5 and V is TRBV4-1; a possible D gene is TRBD1 (5 bases). This CDR3 spans 15 amino acids. Looked up from germline, CDR1 is MGHRA and CDR2 is YSYEKL. Between the trimmed V and J ends, which lost 0 bases and 7 bases, there was a span of 13 bases. CDR3 sequence reads: CASSQDSQPGQPQHF. The CDR3, as DNA: TGCGCCAGCAGCCAAGATAGCCAGCCAGGGCAGCCCCAGCATTTT.

The chain employs TRBV29-1 and TRBJ2-5, with 8 bases fitting TRBD2. The CDR3 has 12 residues. V lost 4 bases and J lost 3; bases outside the gene matches: 1. Germline V CDR1 and CDR2: SQVTM, ANQGSEA. The CDR3 is CSVGSGKETQYF. The CDR3 DNA sequence: TGCAGCGTTGGTAGCGGGAAAGAGACCCAGTACTTC.

The CDR3 loop is CASSLVGRSYEQYF. The CDR3 bases are TGTGCCAGCAGCTTGGTGGGCAGGTCCTACGAGCAGTACTTC. The J gene is TRBJ2-7, the V gene TRBV5-5, with D hard to call. Germline CDR1 and CDR2: SGHKS and YYEKEE (reference sequence). V shed 0 bases and J shed 1 base, with 8 bases lying between them. There are 14 residues in the CDR3. Variable domain in full (rest from reference TRBV5-5 and TRBJ2-7): DAGVTQSPTHLIKTRGQQVTLRCSPISGHKSVSWYQQVLGQGPQFIFQYYEKEERGRGNFPDRFSARQFPNYSSELNVNALLLGDSALYLCASSLVGRSYEQYFGPGTRLTVT.

This clonotype was counted at least ten times. CDR3 nucleotides: TGTGCCAGCAGTTTACTAGCGGCGAGCTCCTACAATGAGCAGTTCTTC. This translates into CASSLLAASSYNEQFF. The chain joins TRBV12-3 or TRBV12-4 to TRBJ2-1; the match to TRBD2 covers 7 bases. This CDR3 is built from 16 residues. J was trimmed by 0 bases and V by 2 bases; bases with no gene match: 4.

This clonotype was picked up a small number of times. The chain joins TRBV7-8 to TRBJ2-1; D is possibly TRBD1 (6 bases). The V gene lost 5 bases and the J gene lost 8 bases, with 16 bases spanning the gap. Germline V gene data show CDR1 as SGHVS and CDR2 as FQNEAQ. The CDR3 spans 14 residues. The CDR3 nucleotides read TGTGCCAGCAGCACAACCACAGGGCAATATGAGCAGTTCTTC. It encodes CASSTTTGQYEQFF.

This chain uses TRBV4-1 with TRBJ2-1, with D possibly being TRBD1 (6 bases). Trimming stripped 3 bases from V and 4 bases from J, with 19 bases between. CDR1 is MGHRA and CDR2 is YSYEKL in the germline V gene. The CDR3 sequence is 17 residues long. This CDR3 is CASSHLGHGTLYNEQFF. The CDR3 DNA follows: TGCGCCAGCAGCCACCTGGGACACGGAACTCTATACAATGAGCAGTTCTTC.

This clonotype was seen only a few times. V and J are TRBV25-1 and TRBJ1-3; tentative D call: TRBD1 (6 bases). CDR1 and CDR2 (germline): MGHDK, SYGVNS. The CDR3 is 15 amino acids. V was shortened by 3 bases and J by 10 bases, with 19 bases between the two germline ends. The CDR3 loop reads CASSDGQLSHPTIYF. The CDR3 DNA reads TGTGCCAGCAGTGACGGACAGCTCTCCCACCCGACCATATATTTT.

V is TRBV4-1 and J is TRBJ1-4; D unresolved. Between the trimmed V and J ends, which lost 0 bases and 8 bases, there was a span of 13 bases. Germline V gives CDR1 MGHRA, CDR2 YSYEKL. The CDR3 runs 15 residues. The chain's CDR3 is CASSQDLGSDEKLFF. As DNA, the CDR3 is TGCGCCAGCAGCCAAGATTTGGGGAGCGACGAAAAACTGTTTTTT.

V is TRBV12-3 or TRBV12-4 and J is TRBJ1-1, with 8 nucleotides matching TRBD1. CDR3 length: 15 residues. With 5 bases clipped from V and 5 bases from J, the junction kept 10 bases outside the gene matches. The CDR3 DNA is TGTGCCAGCAGTCCAAGTAGACAGGGGAGGACTGAAGCTTTCTTT. Amino acid sequence: CASSPSRQGRTEAFF.